What follows are 27 T cell receptor beta chains derived from one specimen sequenced in a study of CD8+ T cells in alopecia areata. As the sequencing template, cDNA was produced by extracting RNA and reverse transcribing it. Profiled with immunoSEQ multiplex PCR; TCRdb holds only in-frame clones, not every one. This sample yields around 190,000 clones, of which around 50% are seen a single time; over 4% belongs to the top ten. Sequences were obtained from CD8+ T cells sorted from blood. The receptors were gathered from a human donor in good health.

The chain employs TRBV30 and TRBJ1-2; possible D gene TRBD1, 5 bases. Looked up from germline, CDR1 is GTSNPN and CDR2 is SVGIG (reference sequence). The CDR3 runs 14 residues. Trimming took 2 bases from V and 4 from J, leaving 14 bases between them. The CDR3 nucleotides read TGTGCCTGGAGTCCCCGACAGACTCTCTATGGCTACACCTTC. Its protein product is CAWSPRQTLYGYTF.

This chain links TRBV5-6 with TRBJ1-6; D is ambiguous. V lost 3 bases and J 15 bases, leaving 22 bases between the germline ends. This CDR3 contains 15 residues. CDR1 SGHDT and CDR2 YYEEEE come from the germline V gene. The CDR3 DNA reads TGTGCCAGCAGCTCCTCAAGGAATTCGGCTTTTATCCTCCACTTT. Protein product: CASSSSRNSAFILHF.

The chain uses TRBV5-4 and TRBJ2-7; perhaps TRBD1 as D (5 bases). The CDR3 runs to 13 residues. The germline V gene has CDR1 SGHNT and CDR2 YYREEE (reference sequence). The germline V and J ends were trimmed by 9 bases and 5 bases, with 18 bases remaining between them. The DNA for the CDR3 is TGTGCCACCACCACCGGGCAGGGTAACGAGCAGTACTTC. This gives the protein CATTTGQGNEQYF.

CDR3 in DNA: TGTGCCAGCAGCTTCAGGGTTGCGGAGGAGGCTTTCTTT. The encoded protein is CASSFRVAEEAFF. V and J are TRBV7-9 and TRBJ1-1, with TRBD1 as a possible D gene (5 bases). This CDR3 is built from 13 residues. The V gene lost 3 bases and the J gene lost 11 bases, with 16 bases spanning the gap. In germline, CDR1 is SEHNR, CDR2 FQNEAQ (reference sequence).

This chain connects TRBV19 to TRBJ1-5; D gene unclear. The CDR3 covers 14 residues. Per the germline V gene, CDR1 is LNHDA and CDR2 is SQIVND (reference sequence). Trimming cost V 3 bases and J 0 bases, with 6 bases left between them. The CDR3 DNA reads TGTGCCAGTAGTATCTGGGATAGCAATCAGCCCCAGCATTTT. Protein sequence: CASSIWDSNQPQHF.

This clone was seen only a few times. The gene calls are TRBV25-1 and TRBJ2-6; D possibly uses TRBD1 or TRBD2 (6 bases each). This CDR3 is 14 amino acids long. Germline CDR1 MGHDK, CDR2 SYGVNS. With 6 bases removed from V and 2 bases from J, the gap between germline ends came to 8 bases. The CDR3 DNA reads as TGTGCCAGCAGAGGGGGGCCTGGGGCCAACGTCCTGACTTTC. Translating it yields CASRGGPGANVLTF.

This clone was detected only a few times. This chain links TRBV10-2 with TRBJ1-2; D may be TRBD1 (6 bases). The V end lost 2 bases, the J end lost 5 bases, and 15 bases lay between the germline ends. There are 15 residues in the CDR3. From germline, CDR1 is WSHSY and CDR2 SAAADI. The CDR3 sequence is CASSEPGGESYGYTF. CDR3 DNA: TGCGCCAGCAGTGAGCCCGGGGGCGAATCGTATGGCTACACCTTC.

J is TRBJ2-1 and V is TRBV27; D may be TRBD2 (7 bases). There are 16 residues in the CDR3. Per the germline V gene, CDR1 is MNHEY and CDR2 is SMNVEV (reference sequence). V was shortened by 6 bases and J by 3 bases, with 18 bases between the two germline ends. DNA for the CDR3: TGTGCCAGCAGCCCCTCTGGGGGGGGCCTCTACAATGAGCAGTTCTTC. It is translated as CASSPSGGGLYNEQFF.

The J gene is TRBJ2-3, the V gene TRBV11-2, with 8 bases that match TRBD1. V trimming: 5 bases; J trimming: 1 base; junction bases outside the gene matches: 2. Germline V gives CDR1 SGHAT, CDR2 FQNNGV. The length of the CDR3 is 14 residues. For the CDR3, the DNA is TGTGCCAGCAGCGCGACAGGGGGCACAGATACGCAGTATTTT. This codes for CASSATGGTDTQYF.

This clone came up a few times. The chain links TRBV7-9 to TRBJ2-1; no clear D gene. Trimming pared 6 bases from V and 3 bases from J, leaving 12 bases between. The CDR3 is made up of 14 amino acids. Germline V gene data show CDR1 as SEHNR and CDR2 as FQNEAQ (reference sequence). This CDR3 reads CASSSYSNYNEQFF. The CDR3 DNA reads TGTGCCAGCAGTTCATACTCGAACTACAATGAGCAGTTCTTC. The variable domain in full, completed from reference TRBV7-9 and TRBJ2-1, reads DTGVSQNPRHKITKRGQNVTFRCDPISEHNRLYWYRQTLGQGPEFLTYFQNEAQLEKSRLLSDRFSAERPKGSFSTLEIQRTEQGDSAMYLCASSSYSNYNEQFFGPGTRLTVL.

Notes on this clone: This sample also contains other DNA sequences that code for the same CDR3. The chain recombines TRBV5-1 with TRBJ2-7, with 9 bases matching TRBD1. From germline, CDR1 is SGHRS and CDR2 YFSETQ. V lost 4 bases to trimming and J lost 1 base; unmatched junction nucleotides: 3. This CDR3 is built from 14 residues. The CDR3 region is CASSAGQGSYEQYF. The CDR3 DNA follows: TGCGCCAGCAGCGCCGGACAGGGGTCCTACGAGCAGTACTTC.

The chain joins TRBV11-2 to TRBJ2-7; D unclear. Germline V CDR1 and CDR2: SGHAT, FQNNGV. The CDR3 loop spans 12 amino acids. Trimming removed 5 bases from V and 3 bases from J, with 8 bases in between. This CDR3 reads CASSPLSYEQYF. The CDR3 DNA reads as TGTGCCAGCAGCCCATTAAGCTACGAGCAGTACTTC.

Comments on this clone: Additional DNA sequences in this sample encode the identical CDR3. The chain recombines TRBV29-1 with TRBJ1-2, with D perhaps TRBD1 (5 bases). Per germline, CDR1 SQVTM and CDR2 ANQGSEA. V was trimmed by 3 bases and J by 5 bases, leaving 7 bases between them. The CDR3 contains 11 residues. The CDR3 loop is CSVDREYGYTF. The CDR3 DNA reads TGCAGCGTTGACAGGGAGTATGGCTACACCTTC.

This sequence joins TRBV5-1 and TRBJ2-7; a weak D match, TRBD2 (6 bases). Germline CDR1 and CDR2: SGHRS and YFSETQ. V shed 7 bases and J shed 7 bases, with 15 bases lying between them. The CDR3 has 12 amino acids. CDR3 bases: TGCGCCAGCCGGGAGAATCCGGGAGAGCAGTACTTC. Translating it yields CASRENPGEQYF.

This clone was seen a few times. The V gene is TRBV6-5, the J gene TRBJ1-4; a possible D gene is TRBD1 (5 bases). V lost 0 bases and J 12 bases, leaving 11 bases between the germline ends. The CDR3 is made up of 13 amino acids. Germline V lookup: CDR1 MNHEY, CDR2 SVGAGI. CDR3 loop: CASSYSSQGELFF. The CDR3 DNA reads TGTGCCAGCAGTTACTCATCCCAGGGAGAACTGTTTTTT.

This clone was counted a few times. This chain connects TRBV7-6 to TRBJ2-7, with TRBD2 identical over 13 bases. The ends lost 5 bases at V and 2 bases at J; junction bases unmatched: 6. There are 16 residues in the CDR3. Germline V CDR1 and CDR2: SGHVS, FNYEAQ. In DNA form, the CDR3 reads TGTGCCAGCAGCCCCGGGACTAGCGGGGCCGCCTACGAGCAGTACTTC. This sequence encodes CASSPGTSGAAYEQYF.

The V and J genes are TRBV30 and TRBJ2-1; D is ambiguous. Trimming left V 2 bases short and J 3 bases short, with 17 bases between. Per the germline V gene, CDR1 is GTSNPN and CDR2 is SVGIG (reference sequence). The CDR3 contains 16 residues. CDR3 region: CAWSPPGRTHYNEQFF. As DNA, the CDR3 is TGTGCCTGGAGTCCCCCGGGCAGGACCCACTACAATGAGCAGTTCTTC.

This clone showed up many times. V is TRBV5-1 and J is TRBJ2-1; D uncertain. Germline-derived CDR1 and CDR2 are SGHRS and YFSETQ. V gave up 0 bases and J gave up 2 bases, with 9 bases separating them. This CDR3 is 15 amino acids long. CDR3 in DNA: TGCGCCAGCAGCTTGGTGGCAGCTACCTACAATGAGCAGTTCTTC. This encodes CASSLVAATYNEQFF.

This clone has a handful of counts. The chain links TRBV27 to TRBJ2-3, with a tentative D call TRBD2 (5 bases). Between the trimmed V and J ends, which lost 5 bases and 0 bases, there was a span of 6 bases. The length of the CDR3 is 13 residues. Per the germline V gene, CDR1 is MNHEY and CDR2 is SMNVEV (reference sequence). The CDR3 nucleotides are TGTGCCAGCAGTAAGCGGAGCACAGATACGCAGTATTTT. This sequence encodes CASSKRSTDTQYF.

CDR3 nucleotides: TGTGCCAGCAGCCCGGGACTGGGCACCGGGGAGCTGTTTTTT. Translating gives CASSPGLGTGELFF. This chain connects TRBV27 to TRBJ2-2; a weak D match, TRBD2 (6 bases). The CDR3 runs to 14 residues. V was cut by 6 bases and J by 4 bases, with 12 bases left in between. Germline V CDR1 and CDR2: MNHEY, SMNVEV (reference sequence).

The chain links TRBV6-5 to TRBJ1-2; D is unclear. Germline V CDR1 and CDR2: MNHEY, SVGAGI. The V end was cut by 5 bases, the J end by 2 bases, with 12 bases between. The CDR3 runs to 14 residues. Here the CDR3 DNA reads TGTGCCAGCAGTGCTGCGGCCAAGAACTATGGCTACACCTTC. Its protein product is CASSAAAKNYGYTF.

The rearrangement uses TRBV5-6 and TRBJ2-5, with 12 bases fitting TRBD1. This CDR3 spans 18 amino acids. Per germline, CDR1 SGHDT and CDR2 YYEEEE. V was pared by 0 bases and J by 5 bases, with 11 bases of the junction left unmatched. The CDR3 nucleotides read TGTGCCAGCAGCTTGGCCAAGGAGTGGGACAGGGGGCCGGAGACCCAGTACTTC. Translation: CASSLAKEWDRGPETQYF.

This clone was detected only a few times. V usage is TRBV19 and J usage is TRBJ1-5, with D possibly matching TRBD1 (5 bases). This CDR3 is built from 14 residues. V was clipped by 6 bases and J by 3 bases, with 12 bases between them. The germline CDR1 and CDR2 sequences are LNHDA and SQIVND (reference sequence). CDR3 coding DNA: TGTGCCAGTAGCCTCACGGGGACCAATCAGCCCCAGCATTTT. Translated, it gives CASSLTGTNQPQHF.

A remark on this clone: This sample includes further DNA sequences coding for the same CDR3. The genes are TRBV7-9 and TRBJ2-5, with no clear D. V lost 5 bases to trimming and J lost 0 bases, with 7 bases between them. The length of the CDR3 is 13 residues. CDR1 is SEHNR and CDR2 is FQNEAQ in the germline V gene (reference sequence). In DNA, the CDR3 is TGTGCCAGCAGCCCCTCTCACCAAGAGACCCAGTACTTC. Its translation: CASSPSHQETQYF.

The chain combines TRBV4-1 with TRBJ2-5; either TRBD1 or TRBD2 may fit D (5 bases each). The CDR3 runs to 15 residues. With 0 bases removed from V and 5 bases from J, the gap between germline ends came to 13 bases. The germline V gene has CDR1 MGHRA and CDR2 YSYEKL. CDR3: CASSQDRGAGETQYF. In DNA form, the CDR3 reads TGCGCCAGCAGCCAAGATAGAGGGGCCGGGGAGACCCAGTACTTC.

This clone was seen a handful of times. The rearrangement links TRBV19 to TRBJ1-5, with a possible D match to TRBD1 (5 bases). The ends were cut back, 4 bases at V and 6 bases at J, with 13 bases in the middle. CDR3 length equals 14 residues. Per the germline V gene, CDR1 is LNHDA and CDR2 is SQIVND (reference sequence). For the CDR3, the DNA is TGTGCCAGTAGTACCCTCGGGGGTGGTCAGCCCCAGCATTTT. The encoded protein is CASSTLGGGQPQHF.

The chain combines TRBV28 with TRBJ1-1; TRBD1 matches 11 bases. Per the germline V gene, CDR1 is MDHEN and CDR2 is SYDVKM. The V gene end was trimmed by 5 bases and the J gene end by 1 base; junction bases not matched to a gene: 3. The CDR3 is 15 residues long. This chain's CDR3 is CASSTGQGGNTEAFF. The CDR3, as DNA: TGTGCCAGCAGTACGGGACAGGGGGGGAACACTGAAGCTTTCTTT.